Each of the 4 T cell receptor beta chains below was sequenced from the same sample in a study of blood T cell repertoires in COVID-19. TCRdb's table, derived via immunoSEQ multiplex PCR, lists solely in-frame clones and lacks some. The sample has fewer than 200,000 clones, about 85% seen once. Sequencing used peripheral blood. Every receptor here comes from a woman of 80 years or more with acute or convalescent COVID-19.

The gene calls are TRBV7-2 and TRBJ1-6; D possibly corresponds to TRBD1 (5 bases). Germline V gene sequence: CDR1 SGHTA, CDR2 FQGNSA. V shed 5 bases and J shed 1 base, with 12 bases lying between them. CDR3 length equals 16 residues. The CDR3 protein is CASSGQEGSYNSPLHF. The CDR3 coding sequence is TGTGCCAGCAGCGGCCAGGAGGGGTCCTATAATTCACCCCTCCACTTT.

The V and J genes are TRBV9 and TRBJ2-3, with TRBD1 as a possible D gene (6 bases). CDR3 length equals 15 residues. CDR1 and CDR2 from the germline V gene are SGDLS and YYNGEE. V gave up 0 bases and J gave up 5 bases, with 13 bases separating them. The CDR3 region is CASSVGGQGVDTQYF. In DNA, the CDR3 is TGTGCCAGCAGCGTAGGGGGGCAGGGAGTAGATACGCAGTATTTT.

The chain uses TRBV18 and TRBJ1-5, with a possible D match to TRBD1 (6 bases). Looked up from germline, CDR1 is KGHSH and CDR2 is LQKENI. This CDR3 comprises 15 residues. The V end was cut by 0 bases, the J end by 2 bases, with 8 bases between. CDR3 sequence reads: CASSPPTGRNQPQHF. In DNA form, the CDR3 reads TGTGCCAGCTCACCACCAACAGGGCGCAATCAGCCCCAGCATTTT.

This chain joins TRBV3-1 (or the pseudogene TRBV3-2) and TRBJ2-5, with a tentative D call TRBD2 (6 bases). Per the germline V gene, CDR1 is LGHDT and CDR2 is YNNKEL (reference sequence). V was shortened by 5 bases and J by 5 bases, with 15 bases between the two germline ends. The length of the CDR3 is 14 residues. This CDR3 reads CASSFRAGRETQYF. For the CDR3, the DNA is TGTGCCAGCAGCTTTCGGGCGGGGAGGGAGACCCAGTACTTC.